Given below is one TCR beta chain in context. The repertoire was sequenced with immunoSEQ multiplex PCR; TCRdb's copy has only in-frame clones and lacks some. The sample consists of roughly 150,000 clones, around 90% of them appearing once. The sample originates from a study of cytomegalovirus exposure and HLA in healthy donors. Trimming left V 7 bases short and J 3 bases short, with 10 bases between. In germline, CDR1 is MNHEY, CDR2 SMNVEV (reference sequence). The CDR3 loop spans 13 amino acids. The sequencing sample was made of PBMCs. The chain combines TRBV27 with TRBJ2-1; no reliable D call. The TCR sequence derives from a man aged 18 to 29 in good health and CMV-seronegative. The CDR3 coding sequence is TGTGCCAGCATTGGCCCGGGCTACAATGAGCAGTTCTTC. Residues: CASIGPGYNEQFF.